This T cell receptor (beta chain) was recorded in a study of T cells in Graves' hyperthyroidism and ophthalmopathy (dated by TCRdb to the late 2010s). A note on the overall study: Peripheral blood was collected at initial diagnosis, before any treatment. A discovery cohort of approximately 100 patients, about 43 with Graves' ophthalmopathy and under 60 with stable Graves' hyperthyroidism, was used to find distinguishing TCR V-J signatures. An independent validation cohort of 18 to 20 hyperthyroidism patients and 17 patients who later progressed to ophthalmopathy tested prospective prediction of ophthalmopathy. The roughly 100 discovery patients were randomly split 7:3 into training and test sets. Thyroid tissue and blood T-cell repertoires from roughly six Graves' hyperthyroidism patients were also compared in the study. Once sampling was done, hyperthyroidism patients were given methimazole at a starting dose of 30 mg daily, whereas ophthalmopathy patients were given high-dose intravenous methylprednisolone. TCR Vbeta CDR3 sequencing of some 140 peripheral blood samples (roughly 41 ophthalmopathy, 70 to 85 hyperthyroidism and about 17 progressor patients) is reported in the paper.

The germline V and J ends show losses of 6 bases and 0 bases respectively, and no gene match explains 1 base of the junction. The germline V gene gives CDR1 as SQVTM and CDR2 as ANQGSEA. Including the terminal cysteine and phenylalanine, the CDR3 comprises 15 residues. The CDR3 DNA has 45 bases and is translated from base 1. The TCR beta CDR3 regions were amplified from the RNA transcripts. The TCR CDR3 was subjected to a first round of RT-PCR using the HTBI primer set and the Qiagen OneStep RT-PCR kit. Libraries were constructed in a second round of multiplex PCR, after which size selection and purification were carried out. Paired-end sequencing of the libraries was performed with 100 bp reads on an Illumina HiSeq2000. The authors' pipeline ran thus. Raw data were processed with SOAPnuke, discarding reads with adapters, uncalled bases, mean Phred below 15, or no exact constant-primer or identifier match. High-quality paired reads were merged using COPE v1.2.5, and each unique nucleotide sequence was defined as a clonotype. MiTCR v1.1 was used to align clonotypes to the IMGT TRBV, TRBD and TRBJ reference segments. Analysis was restricted to V-J combinations with a frequency above 0.0001, which covered roughly 99% of repertoires. The TCS score was defined as the ratio of F50 (clonal expansion) to E x V (chaos), calculated using BLOSUM62-based TCRdist between CDR3 peptides within each V-J. Welch's t-statistics and random forest reduced 450 to 600 V-J features to roughly 13, which were used in a naive Bayes classifier (R e1071). The Morisita-Horn index was used to measure how similar the thyroid and blood repertoires were. Using fastp trimming at Q25 and MiXCR clonotype assembly, TCRdb reanalyzed the public sequencing data and kept in-frame beta chains. Entries are consolidated by CDR3 protein sequence, retaining the most common genes and DNA. TCRdb, not the authors, supplied the V and J calls. The sample includes tens of thousands of distinct CDR3 sequences, with roughly 50% observed a single time. The ten largest clones add up to approximately 3.4% of the sample.

Ophthalmopathy patients had moderately to severely active disease, with a Clinical Activity Score of 3 or more, a NOSPECS grade of 4 or more, and a disease duration of less than 3 months. Patients with uncontrolled infections, other autoimmune diseases, pregnancy or lactation were excluded. Clinical symptoms, serum thyroxine and TRAb, thyroid ultrasound, and orbital computed tomography formed the basis for the diagnoses. Ficoll-Paque density gradient centrifugation was used to isolate PBMCs from 8 to 10 ml of fresh peripheral blood. Total RNA was extracted with Trizol reagent, and quality was checked on an Agilent 2100 Bioanalyzer. Here is what the overall study found, with its caveats: No statistical method was used to set the sample size in advance, and investigators knew the group allocation. Blood samples also contained most of the expanded thyroid clonotypes (frequency above 0.001), which suggests that blood repertoires may reflect thyroid immune responses. A 13 V-J signature model separated ophthalmopathy from stable hyperthyroidism, with around 88% sensitivity and just under 84% specificity in cross-validation and 80%/75% in testing. In validation, the model predicted progression to ophthalmopathy a median of roughly six months before onset, with about 67% sensitivity and 72.22% specificity.

About this clonotype itself: Its specific antigen is unknown. Base qualities are not provided; no much larger clone lies one nucleotide away.

The material sequenced was blood. In this chain, TRBV29-1 is recombined with TRBJ2-3; 15 central bases correspond to TRBD2. The receptor was derived from a woman in her sixties or seventies with Graves' ophthalmopathy. The nucleotide sequence reads TGCAGCGTGGGGACTAGCGGGAGGAGCACAGATACGCAGTATTTT. Its amino acids are CSVGTSGRSTDTQYF.